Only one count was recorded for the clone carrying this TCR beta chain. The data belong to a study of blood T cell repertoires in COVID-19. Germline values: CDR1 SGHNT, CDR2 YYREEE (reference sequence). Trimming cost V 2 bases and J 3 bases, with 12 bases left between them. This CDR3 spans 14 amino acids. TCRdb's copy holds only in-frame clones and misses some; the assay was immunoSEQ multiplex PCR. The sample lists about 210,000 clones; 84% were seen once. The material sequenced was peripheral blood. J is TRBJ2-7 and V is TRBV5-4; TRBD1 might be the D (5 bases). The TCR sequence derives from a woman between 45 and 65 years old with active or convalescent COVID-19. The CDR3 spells CASSFGLGDYEQYF. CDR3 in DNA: TGTGCCAGCAGCTTCGGGCTAGGGGACTACGAGCAGTACTTC.